Below, one T cell receptor beta chain is given with its context. Original processing notes: Amplification of reference gene primers provided the estimated nucleated cell counts. The table came from immunoSEQ multiplex PCR; TCRdb's copy has only in-frame clones and leaves some out. The DNA was the basis for D and trimming; V, J and clone size are from that table. The sample contains more than 85,000 clones, around 84% of which appear only once. The germline V gene has CDR1 SSHAT and CDR2 FNYEAQ (reference sequence). The CDR3 extends over 15 amino acids. After removal of 4 bases from V and 0 bases from J, the junction contained 2 bases not matched to a gene. This specimen belongs to a study of blood T cell repertoires in COVID-19. Whole-study context: Some COVID-19 samples were acute and others convalescent; all came from the United States, Italy and Spain.

The source of this sequence is a woman at least 80 years old with acute or convalescent COVID-19. Material for sequencing was peripheral blood. The genes are TRBV7-7 and TRBJ2-1, with TRBD2 matching over 8 bases. CDR3 residues: CASSWGLDSYNEQFF. As DNA, the CDR3 is TGTGCCAGCAGCTGGGGACTAGACTCCTACAATGAGCAGTTCTTC.